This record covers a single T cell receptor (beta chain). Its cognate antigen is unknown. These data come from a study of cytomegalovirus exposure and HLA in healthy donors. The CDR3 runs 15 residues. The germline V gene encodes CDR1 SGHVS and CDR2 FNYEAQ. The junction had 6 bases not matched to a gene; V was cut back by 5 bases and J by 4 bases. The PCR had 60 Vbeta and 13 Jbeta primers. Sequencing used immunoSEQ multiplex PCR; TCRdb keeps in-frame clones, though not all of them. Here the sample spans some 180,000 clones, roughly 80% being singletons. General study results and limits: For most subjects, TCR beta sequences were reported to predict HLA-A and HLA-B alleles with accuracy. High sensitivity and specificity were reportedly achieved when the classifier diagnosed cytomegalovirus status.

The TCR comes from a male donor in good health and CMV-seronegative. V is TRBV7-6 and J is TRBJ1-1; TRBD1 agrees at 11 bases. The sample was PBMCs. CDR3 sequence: CASSPSGTGGTEAFF. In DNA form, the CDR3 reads TGTGCCAGCAGCCCATCCGGGACAGGGGGCACTGAAGCTTTCTTT. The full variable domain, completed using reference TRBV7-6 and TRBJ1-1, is GAGVSQSPRYKVTKRGQDVALRCDPISGHVSLYWYRQALGQGPEFLTYFNYEAQQDKSGLPNDRFSAERPEGSISTLTIQRTEQRDSAMYRCASSPSGTGGTEAFFGQGTRLTVV.